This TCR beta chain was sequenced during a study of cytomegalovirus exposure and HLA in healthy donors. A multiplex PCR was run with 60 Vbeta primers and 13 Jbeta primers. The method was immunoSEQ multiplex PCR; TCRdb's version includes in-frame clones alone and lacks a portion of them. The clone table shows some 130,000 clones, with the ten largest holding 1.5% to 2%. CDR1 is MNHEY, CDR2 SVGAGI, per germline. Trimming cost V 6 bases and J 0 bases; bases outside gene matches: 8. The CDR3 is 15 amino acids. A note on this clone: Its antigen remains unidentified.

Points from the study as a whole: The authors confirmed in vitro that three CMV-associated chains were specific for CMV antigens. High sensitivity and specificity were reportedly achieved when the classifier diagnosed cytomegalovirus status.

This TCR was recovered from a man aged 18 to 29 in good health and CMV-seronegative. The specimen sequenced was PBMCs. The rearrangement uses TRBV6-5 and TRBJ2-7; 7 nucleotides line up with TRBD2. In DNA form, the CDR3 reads TGTGCCAGCAGGATAACCGGGACTACCTCCTACGAGCAGTACTTC. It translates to CASRITGTTSYEQYF.